This T cell receptor beta chain originates from a study of blood T cell repertoires in COVID-19. The assay was immunoSEQ multiplex PCR, and TCRdb's table has in-frame clones only and misses some. The sample lists more than 300,000 clones; more than 75% were seen once. CDR1 is LGHNA, CDR2 YSLEER, per germline. This CDR3 comprises 17 residues. Trimming took 1 base from V and 7 from J; bases not matched to a gene: 9. This clone was recorded once. The rearrangement uses TRBV4-3 and TRBJ2-2; 10 nucleotides align to TRBD2. Source material: PBMCs or T cells enriched from blood (not recorded which). The clonotype comes from a young woman who had recovered from COVID-19. As DNA, the CDR3 is TGCGCCAGCAGCCAAGTGTGGGCTAGCGGGGGTGGCGGGGAGCTGTTTTTT. Encoded protein: CASSQVWASGGGGELFF.